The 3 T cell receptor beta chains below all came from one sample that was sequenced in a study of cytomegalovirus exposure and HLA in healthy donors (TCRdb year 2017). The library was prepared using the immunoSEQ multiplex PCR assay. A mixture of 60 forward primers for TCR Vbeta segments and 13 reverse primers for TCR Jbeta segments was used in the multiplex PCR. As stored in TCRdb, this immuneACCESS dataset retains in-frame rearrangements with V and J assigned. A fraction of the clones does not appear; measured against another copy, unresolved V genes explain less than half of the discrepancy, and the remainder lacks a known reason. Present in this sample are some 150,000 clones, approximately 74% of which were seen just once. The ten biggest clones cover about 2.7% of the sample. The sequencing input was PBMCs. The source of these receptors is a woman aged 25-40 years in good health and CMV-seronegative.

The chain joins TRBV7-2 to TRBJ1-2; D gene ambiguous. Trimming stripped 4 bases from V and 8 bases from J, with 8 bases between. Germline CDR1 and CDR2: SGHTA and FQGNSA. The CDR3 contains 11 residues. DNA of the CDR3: TGTGCCAGCAGCTCCCCGGGGGGCTACACCTTC. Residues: CASSSPGGYTF.

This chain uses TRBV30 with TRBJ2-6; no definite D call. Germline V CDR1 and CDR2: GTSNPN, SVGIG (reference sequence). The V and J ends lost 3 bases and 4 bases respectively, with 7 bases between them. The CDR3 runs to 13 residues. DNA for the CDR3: TGTGCCTGGAGCAATAGAGGGGCCAACGTCCTGACTTTC. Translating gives CAWSNRGANVLTF.

In nucleotides, the CDR3 is TGTGCCAGCAGCGACGGGAGAATCCCCCCCGGGGAGCTGTTTTTT. It yields the protein CASSDGRIPPGELFF. J is TRBJ2-2 and V is TRBV9; a possible D gene is TRBD2 (6 bases). Germline V gene lookup returns CDR1 SGDLS and CDR2 YYNGEE. The CDR3 length is 15 residues. V lost 3 bases and J 6 bases, leaving 15 bases between the germline ends.